This is a list of T cell receptor beta chains from one sample in a study of OX40 agonist ivuxolimab in advanced cancers. Libraries were prepared by immunoSEQ multiplex PCR; TCRdb keeps only in-frame clonotypes and omits some of them. The table records some 120,000 clones, under 95% of them present only once. The starting material was CD4+ or CD8+ T cells sorted from blood, obtained in a trial of the OX40 agonist ivuxolimab. These receptors originate from an adult with an advanced solid tumor such as melanoma, head and neck, liver or kidney cancer. The CDR3 runs from the conserved cysteine through the conserved F or W. A D gene is named only where the DNA matches it firmly. Clone size, where shown, is once, few, many, or a class for clones that have expanded.

V gene	J gene	clone size	CDR3 length	D gene	CDR3 protein	CDR3 DNA
TRBV14	TRBJ2-7	-	15	-	CASSRVPGGTYEQYF	TGTGCCAGCAGCCGAGTCCCAGGGGGGACCTACGAGCAGTACTTC
TRBV6-1	TRBJ1-2	once	14	TRBD1	CASAWDRRYYGYTF	TGTGCCAGCGCCTGGGACAGGAGGTACTATGGCTACACCTTC
TRBV29-1	TRBJ2-3	-	13	-	CSVDKGDTDTQYF	TGCAGCGTTGATAAGGGCGACACAGATACGCAGTATTTT
TRBV4-3	TRBJ2-1	-	15	TRBD2	CASSLETSAYNEQFF	TGCGCCAGCAGCTTGGAGACTAGCGCGTACAATGAGCAGTTCTTC
TRBV28	TRBJ2-3	-	18	TRBD2	CASSTRTGTSGDTDTQYF	TGTGCCAGCAGTACTCGTACCGGGACTAGCGGGGACACAGATACGCAGTATTTT
TRBV12-5	TRBJ2-7	-	14	-	CASSPVGAAYEQYF	TGTGCTAGCTCCCCAGTTGGGGCGGCCTACGAGCAGTACTTC
TRBV19	TRBJ1-5	-	15	-	CASSFRETLSQPQHF	TGTGCCAGTAGCTTCAGGGAGACGCTAAGTCAGCCCCAGCATTTT
TRBV29-1	TRBJ1-1	-	13	-	CSVESFLNTEAFF	TGCAGCGTTGAGTCATTCCTGAACACTGAAGCTTTCTTT
TRBV12-5	TRBJ2-3	-	15	TRBD2	CASGSGLAGVDTQYF	TGTGCTAGTGGTTCGGGACTAGCGGGAGTAGATACGCAGTATTTT
TRBV6-1	TRBJ2-6	-	15	-	CASSPAGAGANVLTF	TGTGCCAGCAGCCCAGCAGGGGCCGGGGCCAACGTCCTGACTTTC
TRBV7-6	TRBJ1-4	-	16	TRBD1	CASSGDRGTTNEKLFF	TGTGCCAGCAGCGGTGACAGGGGGACAACTAATGAAAAACTGTTTTTT
TRBV27	TRBJ2-1	-	16	TRBD2	CASSPQLAGGPKEQFF	TGTGCCAGCAGCCCCCAACTAGCGGGAGGGCCGAAGGAGCAGTTCTTC
TRBV18	TRBJ1-3	-	16	TRBD1	CASSPPGQASGNTIYF	TGTGCCAGCTCACCACCGGGACAGGCCTCTGGAAACACCATATATTTT
TRBV11-2	TRBJ2-1	-	15	TRBD2	CASSLVGGDNNEQFF	TGTGCCAGCAGCTTAGTGGGGGGGGATAACAATGAGCAGTTCTTC
TRBV6-1	TRBJ2-3	-	17	TRBD2	CASSEARGTINTDTQYF	TGTGCCAGCAGTGAAGCGCGGGGGACTATTAACACAGATACGCAGTATTTT